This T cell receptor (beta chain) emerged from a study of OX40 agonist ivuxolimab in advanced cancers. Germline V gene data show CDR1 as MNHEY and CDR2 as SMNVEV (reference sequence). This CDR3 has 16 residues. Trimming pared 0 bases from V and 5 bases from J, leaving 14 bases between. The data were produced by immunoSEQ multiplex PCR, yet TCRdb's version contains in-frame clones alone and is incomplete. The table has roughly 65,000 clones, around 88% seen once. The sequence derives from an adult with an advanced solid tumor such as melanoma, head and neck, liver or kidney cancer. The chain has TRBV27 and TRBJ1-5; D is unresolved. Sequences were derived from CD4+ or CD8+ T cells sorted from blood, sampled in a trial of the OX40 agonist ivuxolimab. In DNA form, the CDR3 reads TGTGCCAGCAGTTTATCGTGGTTTACCCGCGATCAGCCCCAGCATTTT. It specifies CASSLSWFTRDQPQHF.